Each of the 13 T cell receptor beta chains below was sequenced from the same sample in a study of cytomegalovirus exposure and HLA in healthy donors. Use of 60 Vbeta and 13 Jbeta primers characterized the PCR. The table came from immunoSEQ multiplex PCR; TCRdb's copy has only in-frame clones and leaves some out. The sample contains about 110,000 clones, over 60% of which appear only once. The sample taken for sequencing was PBMCs. These TCRs come from a man aged 18 to 30 in good health and CMV-seropositive.

This rearrangement joins TRBV5-1 to TRBJ2-7; TRBD1 matches at 9 bases. Per germline, CDR1 SGHRS and CDR2 YFSETQ. The CDR3 loop spans 14 amino acids. The ends lost 4 bases at V and 3 bases at J; junction bases unmatched: 5. This CDR3 reads CASSIQTGGYEQYF. The CDR3 nucleotides read TGCGCCAGCAGCATCCAGACAGGGGGCTACGAGCAGTACTTC.

The CDR3 loop is CAWSNRGGYTF. The CDR3 DNA reads TGTGCCTGGAGCAACAGGGGCGGCTACACCTTC. The V gene is TRBV30, the J gene TRBJ1-2; 7 bases map to TRBD1. There are 11 residues in the CDR3. The germline V gene encodes CDR1 GTSNPN and CDR2 SVGIG (reference sequence). Trimming at V came to 3 bases and at J to 8 bases, leaving 3 bases not matched to a gene.

This clone was picked up one time. This chain joins TRBV19 and TRBJ2-7, with D unresolved. There are 11 residues in the CDR3. V shed 10 bases and J shed 0 bases, with 7 bases lying between them. Looked up from germline, CDR1 is LNHDA and CDR2 is SQIVND (reference sequence). CDR3 loop: CATPGSYEQYV. DNA of the CDR3: TGTGCCACCCCAGGCTCCTACGAGCAGTACGTC.

The chain couples TRBV10-1 to TRBJ1-3; 10 nucleotides align to TRBD1. Germline values: CDR1 WNHNN, CDR2 SYGVQD (reference sequence). Losses at the gene ends were 0 bases for V and 1 base for J; bases not matched to a gene: 9. The CDR3 has 19 residues. The CDR3 bases are TGCGCCAGCAGTGAGTCCCGGGACAGGGGTGGCAATTCTGGAAACACCATATATTTT. Its translation is CASSESRDRGGNSGNTIYF.

This clone appeared a single time. The chain carries TRBV7-2 and TRBJ2-2; D gene ambiguous. The CDR3 is made up of 15 amino acids. Trimming removed 2 bases from V and 8 bases from J, with 15 bases in between. Germline values: CDR1 SGHTA, CDR2 FQGNSA. The CDR3 loop is CASSLQAPTPGELFF. The CDR3 bases are TGTGCCAGCAGCTTACAGGCTCCCACCCCGGGGGAGCTGTTTTTT.

The CDR3 sequence is CASSPVGRGHSGELFF. For the CDR3, the DNA is TGTGCCAGCAGCCCGGTGGGAAGGGGGCATTCCGGGGAGCTGTTTTTT. V and J are TRBV5-4 and TRBJ2-2; TRBD1 aligns across 7 bases. CDR3 length equals 16 residues. The ends lost 4 bases at V and 6 bases at J; junction bases unmatched: 12. Germline CDR1 and CDR2: SGHNT and YYREEE (reference sequence).

The chain has TRBV4-2 and TRBJ2-1; TRBD2 agrees at 9 bases. CDR1 and CDR2 from the germline V gene are LGHNA and YNFKEQ. The CDR3 extends over 14 amino acids. V lost 5 bases to trimming and J lost 9 bases; unmatched junction nucleotides: 8. CDR3 residues: CASSSGGGEGEQFF. For the CDR3, the DNA is TGTGCCAGCAGCTCGGGCGGGGGGGAAGGTGAGCAGTTCTTC.

The chain employs TRBV28 and TRBJ2-5; perhaps TRBD1 as D (5 bases). Germline assignment: CDR1 MDHEN and CDR2 SYDVKM. Trimming left V 2 bases short and J 5 bases short, with 9 bases between. The CDR3 has 13 amino acids. The CDR3 coding sequence is TGTGCCAGCAGTTTAGGCAGGGTGGAGACCCAGTACTTC. Translating it yields CASSLGRVETQYF.

This chain connects TRBV11-2 to TRBJ2-7, with 11 nucleotides matching TRBD1. Trimming at V came to 5 bases and at J to 3 bases, leaving 6 bases not matched to a gene. Germline V gives CDR1 SGHAT, CDR2 FQNNGV. CDR3 length: 15 residues. CDR3 DNA: TGTGCCAGCAGCGCCGGGACAGGGGGGCGCTACGAGCAGTACTTC. The encoded protein is CASSAGTGGRYEQYF. Filled out from reference TRBV11-2 and TRBJ2-7, the complete variable domain reads EAGVAQSPRYKIIEKRQSVAFWCNPISGHATLYWYQQILGQGPKLLIQFQNNGVVDDSQLPKDRFSAERLKGVDSTLKIQPAKLEDSAVYLCASSAGTGGRYEQYFGPGTRLTVT.

V gene TRBV2 combines with J gene TRBJ2-1; 7 bases line up with TRBD2. Germline V gene data show CDR1 as SNHLY and CDR2 as FYNNEI. Losses at the gene ends were 7 bases for V and 6 bases for J; bases not matched to a gene: 15. The CDR3 totals 16 residues. The DNA for the CDR3 is TGTGCCAGCACCCCGGGAGGTCGTCGAACAAGCAATGAGCAGTTCTTC. Its protein is CASTPGGRRTSNEQFF.

The chain recombines TRBV4-1 with TRBJ1-5, with a possible D match to TRBD1 (6 bases). Between the trimmed V and J ends, which lost 0 bases and 3 bases, there was a span of 9 bases. The CDR3 has 15 residues. Germline lookup yields CDR1 MGHRA and CDR2 YSYEKL. The CDR3 spells CASSQEGALNQPQHF. In DNA form, the CDR3 reads TGCGCCAGCAGCCAAGAGGGGGCCCTCAATCAGCCCCAGCATTTT.

The gene calls are TRBV11-2 and TRBJ2-7, with D perhaps TRBD1 (5 bases). The CDR3 is 15 amino acids. Trimming cost V 5 bases and J 2 bases, with 16 bases left between them. Germline CDR1 and CDR2: SGHAT and FQNNGV. Here the CDR3 DNA reads TGTGCCAGCAGCCGCCCCCGCGACAGACCCTACGAGCAGTACTTC. It codes for CASSRPRDRPYEQYF.

The genes are TRBV7-9 and TRBJ2-5; 9 nucleotides match TRBD2. CDR3 size: 16 residues. J was trimmed by 4 bases and V by 5 bases; bases with no gene match: 11. Germline V gene data show CDR1 as SEHNR and CDR2 as FQNEAQ (reference sequence). The DNA for the CDR3 is TGTGCCAGCAGCCCACGAGCGGGGGGCCAGGGAGAGACCCAGTACTTC. Translated, it gives CASSPRAGGQGETQYF.